This T cell receptor (beta chain) was profiled in a study of molecular identifiers for immune sequencing clone quantification. Points from the study as a whole: Barcode sharing among identical TCR molecules could make large clones appear smaller. Jurkat TCR RNA that was spiked in from one cell was reportedly detectable among some 1 million naive cells.

V shed 0 bases and J shed 3 bases, with 12 bases lying between them. Germline V gene lookup returns CDR1 MNHEY and CDR2 SVGAGI. The CDR3 has 15 amino acids. Preparation of the bulk TCR libraries relied on previously described methods and listed TCR primers. TCRdb recomputed calls from the PCR reads with MiXCR, one row per CDR3 protein. The repertoire consists of about half a million distinct CDR3 sequences, with about 22% occurring once and the leading ten covering approximately 0.84%. This clonotype came up many times. The antigen is not known. The material sequenced was naive CD8+ T cells from blood, with Jurkat cell RNA spiked in. Stated subset: FACS-sorted CD8+CD4-CCR7+CD45RA+ naive T cells. The V call is TRBV6-5, the J call TRBJ2-7, with D possibly matching TRBD1 (6 bases). The receptor was isolated from a human donor in good health. Some libraries in this study had Jurkat cell RNA spiked in. CDR3 residues: CASSYSGRGSYEQYF. CDR3 bases: TGTGCCAGCAGTTACTCGGGCAGGGGTAGCTACGAGCAGTACTTC.